These T cell receptor beta chains were read from a single sample in a study of Graves' ophthalmopathy and Graves' hyperthyroidism. TCRdb reprocessed the multiplex PCR reads with MiXCR, giving one entry per CDR3 protein. The sample shows around 1.1 million distinct CDR3 sequences, 35% to 40% of them seen only once. The sequenced sample consisted of peripheral blood or thyroid tissue (not recorded which). The receptors were sampled from an adult man with Graves' hyperthyroidism. Both conserved end residues are part of each CDR3. The D gene is left open where the match is weak. The size of a clone is reported for some rows only, either as once, few or many, or as a class for expanded clones.

TRBJ2-7 - - TRBV7-9 TGTGCCAGCAGCTTTAGGGCCACCTACGAGCAGTACTTC CASSFRATYEQYF
TRBJ2-5 many - TRBV30 TGTGCCTGGAGCCTGGGGCAACGAGAGACCCAGTACTTC CAWSLGQRETQYF
TRBJ1-4 - - TRBV5-1 TGCGCCAGCAGCCCGATGGGACGGAATAATGAAAAACTGTTTTTT CASSPMGRNNEKLFF
TRBJ1-5 many - TRBV20-1 TGCAGTGCTAGCGACCAGGGAAATCAGCCCCAGCATTTT CSASDQGNQPQHF
TRBJ1-1 many - TRBV20-1 TGCAGTGCTACCCAACAGGGGAACACTGAAGCTTTCTTT CSATQQGNTEAFF
TRBJ2-5 many TRBD2 TRBV5-4 TGTGCCAGCAGCTGGAAGCTAGCGGGGGGCCGGTACCAAGAGACCCAGTACTTC CASSWKLAGGRYQETQYF
TRBJ1-5 - - TRBV20-1 TGCAGTGCTAGACAGATTGAGGAGACCCAGCATTTT CSARQIEETQHF
TRBJ1-2 - - TRBV7-6 TGTGCCAGCAGCCGCGTGAGGGCCCCCCCCCGAGGTGGCTACACCTTC CASSRVRAPPRGGYTF
TRBJ2-7 few TRBD1 TRBV20-1 TGCAGTGCTAGATCGGACAGGGGGCTCTACGAGCAGTACTTC CSARSDRGLYEQYF
TRBJ2-5 - - TRBV28 TGTGCCAGCAGGGCTCAAGTCGGGACCCAGTACTTC CASRAQVGTQYF
TRBJ1-1 many - TRBV2 TGTGCCACCGAATCACGGGTTACGCGGGAGGCTTTCTTT CATESRVTREAFF
TRBJ2-3 - TRBD2 TRBV14 TGTGCCAGCAGCCCACGTGTGAGCGGGAGGGGAGATACGCAGTATTTT CASSPRVSGRGDTQYF
TRBJ1-1 many - TRBV20-1 TGCAGTGCTAGCTTCCGGACCCCGGTAAGAATGGAAGCTTTCTTT CSASFRTPVRMEAFF
TRBJ1-5 many - TRBV2 TGTGCCATCGGCCCGGGGTCCCGGCCCCAGCATTTT CAIGPGSRPQHF
TRBJ1-2 - - TRBV10-3 TGTGCCATCAGCGCAGGGCCCCATTCAGACACCTTC CAISAGPHSDTF
TRBJ2-7 many - TRBV7-2 TGTGCCAGCAGCCCACACGTGTCCTACGAGCAGTACTTC CASSPHVSYEQYF
TRBJ1-1 - TRBD1 TRBV29-1 TGCAGCGTTGAAGATCGGACAGGGGCAGAAGCTTTCTTT CSVEDRTGAEAFF
TRBJ1-5 many - TRBV20-1 TGCAGTGCCACTAGCAATCAGCCCCAGCATTTT CSATSNQPQHF
TRBJ1-2 - - TRBV20-1 TGCAGTGCATACAATAACTATGGCTACACCTTC CSAYNNYGYTF
TRBJ2-5 few - TRBV6-6 TGTGCCAGCAGCCCCCAAATTACCCAGTACTTC CASSPQITQYF
TRBJ2-5 - TRBD1 TRBV14 TGTGCCAGCTCACCAAAGACAGGGGAAGAGACCCAGTACTTC CASSPKTGEETQYF
TRBJ2-7 - - TRBV29-1 TGCAGCTTGATGGGTAGTTCCTACGAGCAGTACTTC CSLMGSSYEQYF
TRBJ1-4 many - TRBV12-3/TRBV12-4 TGTGCCAGCGCACTCGAACCTCCTAATGAAAAACTGTTTTTT CASALEPPNEKLFF
TRBJ1-2 many - TRBV20-1 TGCAGTGCCCAGGTTGTCGGTAACTATGGCTACACCTTC CSAQVVGNYGYTF